This entry lists 11 T cell receptor beta chains sequenced from one sample in a study of T cells in Graves' hyperthyroidism and ophthalmopathy. RNA transcripts yielded amplified TCR beta CDR3 regions. A first-round RT-PCR of the TCR CDR3 used the HTBI primer set. MiXCR was run by TCRdb on the multiplex PCR reads, yielding one entry per CDR3 protein. The top ten hold 34% of the sample, which has about 640,000 distinct CDR3 sequences, 20% seen once. Sequenced input: blood. These receptors were taken from a man aged 30 to 45 with Graves' ophthalmopathy.

V and J are TRBV2 and TRBJ2-3; D is unresolved. CDR3 size: 17 residues. Germline V lookup: CDR1 SNHLY, CDR2 FYNNEI. Trimming took 5 bases from V and 2 from J, leaving 20 bases between them. CDR3 region: CASSHHMSESHTDTQYF. In nucleotides, the CDR3 is TGTGCCAGCAGTCATCATATGTCAGAGTCCCACACAGATACGCAGTATTTT.

This clonotype turned up a few times. V gene TRBV9 combines with J gene TRBJ1-3; D is uncertain. The V and J ends lost 2 bases and 0 bases respectively, with 6 bases between them. This CDR3 spans 14 amino acids. Per germline, CDR1 SGDLS and CDR2 YYNGEE. The CDR3 spells CASSVSGSGNTIYF. The DNA of the CDR3 is TGTGCCAGCAGCGTCTCAGGCTCTGGAAACACCATATATTTT. The full variable domain, in which reference TRBV9 and TRBJ1-3 provide the parts outside the CDR3, is DSGVTQTPKHLITATGQRVTLRCSPRSGDLSVYWYQQSLDQGLQFLIQYYNGEERAKGNILERFSAQQFPDLHSELNLSSLELGDSALYFCASSVSGSGNTIYFGEGSWLTVV.

This clonotype was seen a handful of times. At one end, the junction sequence differs from germline, possibly due to a read error. The chain couples TRBV10-3 to TRBJ2-7; D may match TRBD1 or TRBD2 (5 bases each). The CDR3 has 16 residues. Germline loops: CDR1 ENHRY, CDR2 SYGVKD. The chain's CDR3 is CTISEPTARVRGEQYF. The CDR3 coding sequence is TGTACCATCAGTGAGCCGACAGCTAGGGTGAGGGGCGAGCAGTACTTC.

Only a few counts were recorded for this clonotype. CDR3 in amino acids: CAISDGGNNQPQHF. CDR3 bases: TGTGCCATCAGTGATGGGGGAAACAATCAGCCCCAGCATTTT. The rearrangement links TRBV10-3 to TRBJ1-5; weak D call: TRBD1 (5 bases). Trimming pared 3 bases from V and 3 bases from J, leaving 9 bases between. The CDR3 is 14 amino acids. CDR1 is ENHRY and CDR2 is SYGVKD in the germline V gene.

In this sample, this clonotype turned up a few times. The gene calls are TRBV20-1 and TRBJ1-6; D is uncertain. The CDR3 is 14 residues long. The V gene's germline CDR1 is DFQATT and CDR2 SNEGSKA (reference sequence). V was shortened by 0 bases and J by 13 bases, with 16 bases between the two germline ends. CDR3 amino acids: CSARDWRRGGPLHF. The CDR3 region has the DNA TGCAGTGCTAGAGATTGGAGGCGCGGAGGCCCCCTCCACTTT.

This chain uses TRBV28 with TRBJ2-7; no definite D call. V was clipped by 2 bases and J by 2 bases, with 10 bases between them. CDR1 and CDR2 from the germline V gene are MDHEN and SYDVKM. The CDR3 loop spans 14 amino acids. DNA of the CDR3: TGTGCCAGCAGTTTAGCCGACGGTCCCTACGAGCAGTACTTC. Translation: CASSLADGPYEQYF.

V usage is TRBV7-9 and J usage is TRBJ2-3, with D possibly TRBD1 on 6 matching bases. Between the trimmed V and J ends, which lost 5 bases and 3 bases, there was a span of 18 bases. The V gene's germline CDR1 is SEHNR and CDR2 FQNEAQ (reference sequence). CDR3 length: 16 residues. The CDR3 sequence is CASSPRWGQGTDTQYF. DNA of the CDR3: TGTGCCAGCAGCCCTCGATGGGGGCAGGGGACAGATACGCAGTATTTT. Variable domain in full (rest from reference TRBV7-9 and TRBJ2-3): DTGVSQNPRHKITKRGQNVTFRCDPISEHNRLYWYRQTLGQGPEFLTYFQNEAQLEKSRLLSDRFSAERPKGSFSTLEIQRTEQGDSAMYLCASSPRWGQGTDTQYFGPGTRLTVL.

This clonotype was recorded a few times. The chain recombines TRBV4-1 with TRBJ2-1; 7 positions match TRBD2. The CDR3 extends over 13 amino acids. J was trimmed by 9 bases and V by 2 bases; bases with no gene match: 4. In germline, CDR1 is MGHRA, CDR2 YSYEKL. The CDR3 nucleotides read TGCGCCAGCAGCCAAAGGGACTACCTTGAGCAGTTCTTC. This translates into CASSQRDYLEQFF.

The chain joins TRBV11-3 to TRBJ2-5; no reliable D call. Trimming took 3 bases from V and 4 from J, leaving 15 bases between them. The CDR3 length is 15 residues. Germline V gives CDR1 SGHNT, CDR2 YENEEA. The CDR3 DNA follows: TGTGCCAGCAGCTTGGGGAACCACGATCGAGAGACCCAGTACTTC. Its protein product is CASSLGNHDRETQYF. Full variable domain (outside the CDR3, taken from reference TRBV11-3 and TRBJ2-5): EAGVVQSPRYKIIEKKQPVAFWCNPISGHNTLYWYLQNLGQGPELLIRYENEEAVDDSQLPKDRFSAERLKGVDSTLKIQPAELGDSAVYLCASSLGNHDRETQYFGPGTRLLVL.

The chain recombines TRBV6-5 with TRBJ2-7; no firm D call. Trimming left V 2 bases short and J 6 bases short, with 14 bases between. Germline V gene data show CDR1 as MNHEY and CDR2 as SVGAGI. The CDR3 is 14 amino acids. The CDR3 DNA reads as TGTGCCAGCAGTTACCGAAGAGATTTCTCCGAGCAGTACTTC. As protein: CASSYRRDFSEQYF.

As to this clonotype: One end of the junction is discordant with germline, which a read error may explain. This chain connects TRBV7-3 to TRBJ2-2; D gene unclear. The CDR3 contains 12 residues. Looked up from germline, CDR1 is SGHTA and CDR2 is FQGTGA. CDR3 protein: CAGSLYRGELFF. The DNA for the CDR3 is TGTGCCGGCAGCTTGTATCGCGGGGAGCTGTTTTTT.